This T cell receptor (beta chain) was recovered during a study of blood T cell repertoires in COVID-19. The wider study: The samples span acute and convalescent COVID-19 from the United States, Italy and Spain. Sample material is recorded as cDNA or gDNA derived from T cells, B-cell-depleted T cells, or PBMCs.

Per the germline V gene, CDR1 is MRHNA and CDR2 is SNTAGT. Trimming removed 6 bases from V and 1 base from J, with 13 bases in between. CDR3 length equals 15 residues. Per the authors' pipeline: Researchers report that nucleated cell counts were estimated from reference gene primer amplification. The method was immunoSEQ multiplex PCR; TCRdb's version includes in-frame clones alone and lacks a portion of them. V and J calls and clone size are as listed in that table; D and trimming were resolved from the DNA. This sample has about 220,000 clones; 80% to 90% occur once, and the top ten carry 5% to 6.5%. This clone was counted between two and nine times.

The V gene is TRBV6-4, the J gene TRBJ1-5, with D hard to call. Sequenced sample: peripheral blood. The receptor was isolated from an older woman who had recovered from COVID-19. CDR3 sequence: CASSPEHLSNQPQHF. In DNA form, the CDR3 reads TGTGCCAGCAGCCCCGAACATTTGAGCAATCAGCCCCAGCATTTT.